Presented here are 19 T cell receptor beta chains from one specimen sequenced in a study of human T cells and chemical hapten exposure. TCRdb ran MiXCR on the RACE reads and lists one entry per CDR3 protein. The sample yields tens of thousands of distinct CDR3 sequences, about 8.8% seen once. This sample's time point: healthy volunteer bleed at 2 weeks. The starting material, unfractionated whole blood, was used for total RNA extraction. What was sequenced was whole blood. Receptors originate from a female donor in good health. Some clones in this sample may be carry-over from other donors' samples.

CDR3 sequence reads: CASLPSKDLYNEQFF. For the CDR3, the DNA is TGTGCCAGCCTACCAAGTAAAGACCTCTACAATGAGCAGTTCTTC. The rearrangement links TRBV27 to TRBJ2-1; no reliable D call. Trimming removed 8 bases at V and 3 bases at J, with 17 bases between. Germline CDR1 is MNHEY and CDR2 is SMNVEV (reference sequence). The CDR3 totals 15 residues.

This clonotype was counted a few times. V is TRBV5-1 and J is TRBJ2-1; the match to TRBD2 covers 8 bases. V was clipped by 3 bases and J by 4 bases; unmatched bases: 9. This CDR3 has 16 amino acids. CDR1 SGHRS and CDR2 YFSETQ come from the germline V gene. The CDR3 nucleotides are TGCGCCAGCAGCTCGCTGGGTGGGACTAGGTACAATGAGCAGTTCTTC. Translation gives CASSSLGGTRYNEQFF.

Worth noting for this clonotype: Since a much larger clone is just one base distant, this may be a read error. The gene calls are TRBV7-3 and TRBJ1-1; D possibly corresponds to TRBD1 (5 bases). The CDR3 totals 15 residues. Looked up from germline, CDR1 is SGHTA and CDR2 is FQGTGA. V was trimmed by 4 bases and J by 2 bases, leaving 14 bases between them. The CDR3 region is CASSSHPRGNTEAFF. The CDR3 nucleotides read TGTGCCAGCAGCTCTCACCCAAGGGGAAACACTGAAGCTTTCTTT.

This sequence joins TRBV27 and TRBJ2-5, with a tentative D call TRBD1 (6 bases). CDR1 and CDR2 (germline): MNHEY, SMNVEV (reference sequence). The CDR3 contains 14 residues. Deletions cut 4 bases from V and 5 bases from J, with 14 bases between. The CDR3 here is CASSSWTVRETQYF. In DNA form, the CDR3 reads TGTGCCAGCAGTTCCTGGACAGTCAGGGAGACCCAGTACTTC.

This clonotype was picked up many times. The chain is built from TRBV20-1 and TRBJ2-3; 10 bases map to TRBD2. This CDR3 has 13 residues. CDR1 and CDR2 from the germline V gene are DFQATT and SNEGSKA (reference sequence). The V segment lost 5 bases and the J segment 4 bases; nucleotides outside the gene matches: 3. This chain's CDR3 is CSADGLAADTQYF. The CDR3 DNA is TGCAGTGCTGACGGACTAGCGGCAGATACGCAGTATTTT.

This clonotype was picked up many times. The gene calls are TRBV9 and TRBJ2-7; 9 bases line up with TRBD2. The germline CDR1 and CDR2 sequences are SGDLS and YYNGEE. This CDR3 region has 14 residues. The V and J ends lost 3 bases and 4 bases, in that order; junction bases with no gene match: 5. The CDR3 nucleotides read TGTGCCAGCAGCGGTAGCGGGAGTTCGTACGAGCAGTACTTC. Residues: CASSGSGSSYEQYF.

This chain links TRBV28 with TRBJ1-1; 7 bases align to TRBD1. The CDR3 is made up of 13 amino acids. Germline-derived CDR1 and CDR2 are MDHEN and SYDVKM. The J segment lost 5 bases and the V segment lost 7 bases, leaving 7 bases of the junction unmatched. The chain's CDR3 is CASNRQGRTEAFF. In nucleotides, the CDR3 is TGTGCCAGCAACAGACAGGGAAGGACTGAAGCTTTCTTT.

Only a few counts were recorded for this clonotype. This sequence joins TRBV27 and TRBJ2-3; 7 positions match TRBD1. Germline V lookup: CDR1 MNHEY, CDR2 SMNVEV (reference sequence). The V and J ends lost 3 bases and 0 bases, in that order; junction bases with no gene match: 3. This CDR3 contains 15 residues. The CDR3 protein is CASSFGTVSTDTQYF. CDR3 DNA sequence: TGTGCCAGCAGTTTTGGGACAGTTAGCACAGATACGCAGTATTTT.

This clonotype was recorded many times. V gene TRBV12-3 or TRBV12-4 combines with J gene TRBJ2-4, with D maybe TRBD2 (5 bases). V gave up 6 bases and J gave up 7 bases, with 7 bases separating them. The CDR3 has 11 amino acids. CDR3 nucleotide sequence: TGTGCCAGCAGACTAGGCAACATTCAGTACTTC. This encodes CASRLGNIQYF.

Comment on this clonotype: Compared with germline, one end of the junction differs, possibly owing to a read error. The chain employs TRBV18 and TRBJ1-6, with 7 positions matching TRBD1. The CDR3 spans 14 residues. Germline V gives CDR1 KGHSH, CDR2 LQKENI. CDR3 region: CASSPGTDNSPLNF. The DNA for the CDR3 is TGTGCCAGCTCACCCGGGACAGATAATTCACCCCTCAACTTT.

This clonotype was seen repeatedly, ten times or more. In DNA, the CDR3 is TGCAGTGCTAGTGTTCCCAGGGACTTCTTCGAGCAGTACTTC. Its protein is CSASVPRDFFEQYF. The V and J genes are TRBV20-1 and TRBJ2-7; D is possibly TRBD2 (6 bases). Germline lookup yields CDR1 DFQATT and CDR2 SNEGSKA (reference sequence). With 3 bases removed from V and 6 bases from J, the gap between germline ends came to 18 bases. This CDR3 is built from 14 residues.

This clonotype came up many times. The rearrangement uses TRBV29-1 and TRBJ1-1; no firm D call. The germline CDR1 and CDR2 sequences are SQVTM and ANQGSEA. Trimming removed 5 bases from V and 1 base from J, with 8 bases in between. This CDR3 comprises 12 residues. Here the CDR3 reads CSVHSENTEAFF. As DNA, the CDR3 is TGCAGCGTTCACAGCGAGAACACTGAAGCTTTCTTT.

About this clonotype itself: Possible read error: a much larger clone is one base away. The gene calls are TRBV19 and TRBJ2-1; D is perhaps TRBD2 (5 bases). Germline V gives CDR1 LNHDA, CDR2 SQIVND (reference sequence). CDR3 length: 15 residues. The CDR3 here is CSSSISGGSYNEQFF. The CDR3 coding sequence is TGTTCCAGTAGTATAAGCGGAGGCTCCTACAATGAGCAGTTCTTC.

In this sample, this clonotype turned up many times. J is TRBJ1-4 and V is TRBV5-1, with D unresolved. Trimming cost V 0 bases and J 8 bases, with 14 bases left between them. There are 15 residues in the CDR3. CDR1 is SGHRS and CDR2 is YFSETQ in the germline V gene. CDR3 nucleotide sequence: TGCGCCAGCAGCTTGGTAACGCCCCAACGGGAAAAACTGTTTTTT. Its protein is CASSLVTPQREKLFF.

V gene TRBV13 combines with J gene TRBJ1-5; no definite D call. This CDR3 is built from 14 residues. V was cut by 5 bases and J by 3 bases, with 11 bases left in between. Looked up from germline, CDR1 is PRHDT and CDR2 is FYEKMQ (reference sequence). This CDR3 is CASSEAVLNQPQHF. In nucleotides, the CDR3 is TGTGCCAGCAGCGAAGCGGTCCTCAATCAGCCCCAGCATTTT.

This clonotype was recorded at least ten times. The rearrangement joins TRBV2 to TRBJ2-4; the match to TRBD2 covers 11 bases. CDR1 is SNHLY, CDR2 FYNNEI, per germline. V was pared by 6 bases and J by 6 bases, with 7 bases of the junction left unmatched. The CDR3 extends over 15 amino acids. The CDR3 loop reads CASSQTSGSLNIQYF. CDR3 DNA sequence: TGTGCCAGCAGCCAAACTAGCGGGAGTTTAAACATTCAGTACTTC. Full variable domain (rest looked up from reference TRBV2 and TRBJ2-4): EPEVTQTPSHQVTQMGQEVILRCVPISNHLYFYWYRQILGQKVEFLVSFYNNEISEKSEIFDDQFSVERPDGSNFTLKIRSTKLEDSAMYFCASSQTSGSLNIQYFGAGTRLSVL.

This clonotype came up many times. This chain joins TRBV12-3 or TRBV12-4 and TRBJ2-5; D tentatively fits TRBD1 or TRBD2 (6 bases each). The CDR3 loop spans 17 amino acids. V lost 2 bases to trimming and J lost 1 base, with 17 bases between them. CDR3 DNA: TGTGCCAGCAGTTTATCCGGGAGAGGGGGTTTCCAAGAGACCCAGTACTTC. Encoded protein: CASSLSGRGGFQETQYF.

This clonotype was picked up a small number of times. The chain links TRBV27 to TRBJ2-3, with D perhaps assigned TRBD1 or TRBD2 (5 bases each). CDR3 length equals 14 residues. Trimming took 2 bases from V and 0 from J, leaving 6 bases between them. Germline CDR1 and CDR2: MNHEY and SMNVEV (reference sequence). This CDR3 is CASSLRDSTDTQYF. CDR3 sequence (DNA): TGTGCCAGCAGTTTAAGGGACAGCACAGATACGCAGTATTTT.

The chain is built from TRBV5-1 and TRBJ2-1; 10 bases align to TRBD2. Germline CDR1 and CDR2: SGHRS and YFSETQ. The CDR3 has 15 residues. V shed 5 bases, J shed 7 bases, and the junction held 9 bases outside the gene matches. The DNA of the CDR3 is TGCGCCAGCAGAGGTGTACTAGCGGGACTTAATGAGCAGTTCTTC. This codes for CASRGVLAGLNEQFF.